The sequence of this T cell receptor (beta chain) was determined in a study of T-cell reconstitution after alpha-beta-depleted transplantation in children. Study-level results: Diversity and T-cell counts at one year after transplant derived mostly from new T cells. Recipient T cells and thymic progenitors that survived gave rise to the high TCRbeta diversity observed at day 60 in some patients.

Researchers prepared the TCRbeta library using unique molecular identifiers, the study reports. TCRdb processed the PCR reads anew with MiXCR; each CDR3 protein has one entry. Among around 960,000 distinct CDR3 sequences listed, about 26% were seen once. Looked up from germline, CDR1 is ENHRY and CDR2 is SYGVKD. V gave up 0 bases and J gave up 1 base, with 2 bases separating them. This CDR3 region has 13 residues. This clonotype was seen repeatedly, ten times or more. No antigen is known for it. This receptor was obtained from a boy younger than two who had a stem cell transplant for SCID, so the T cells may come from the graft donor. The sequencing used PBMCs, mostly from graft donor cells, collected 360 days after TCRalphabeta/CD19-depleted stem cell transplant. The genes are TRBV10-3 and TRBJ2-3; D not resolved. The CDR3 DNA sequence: TGTGCCATCAGTGAGTCGGGCACAGATACGCAGTATTTT. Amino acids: CAISESGTDTQYF.